One sample yielded the 21 T cell receptor beta chains listed below, sequenced in a study of early T cells in non-severe SARS-CoV-2 infection. TCRdb reprocessed the 5' RACE reads via MiXCR and lists one record per CDR3 protein. Of fewer than 30,000 distinct CDR3 sequences listed, about 6.6% were seen once; the top ten hold 34%. The source material was whole blood, sampled at baseline. The receptors derive from an adult who was a healthcare worker with PCR-confirmed SARS-CoV-2 infection or an uninfected control (not recorded which).

This clonotype was picked up many times. The chain links TRBV6-2 or TRBV6-3 to TRBJ1-1; 7 bases agree with TRBD1. There are 13 residues in the CDR3. Germline loops: CDR1 MNHEY, CDR2 SVGEGT. The J segment lost 0 bases and the V segment lost 6 bases, leaving 1 base of the junction unmatched. The CDR3 nucleotides read TGTGCCAGCAGCGGACAGGTGAACACTGAAGCTTTCTTT. Translating gives CASSGQVNTEAFF.

This clonotype was found many times. The V and J genes are TRBV4-3 and TRBJ1-1; D is unclear. CDR1 is LGHNA and CDR2 is YSLEER in the germline V gene. The V end lost 3 bases, the J end lost 0 bases, and 8 bases lay between the germline ends. CDR3 length: 14 residues. CDR3 DNA: TGCGCCAGCAGCCATTATCAGTTGAACACTGAAGCTTTCTTT. This translates into CASSHYQLNTEAFF.

This clonotype was seen at least ten times. J is TRBJ2-2 and V is TRBV7-6; the match to TRBD2 covers 12 bases. The trim removed 8 bases at V and 5 bases at J, leaving 9 bases unmatched. The V gene's germline CDR1 is SGHVS and CDR2 FNYEAQ. The CDR3 runs to 16 residues. CDR3 amino acids: CASFTRLAGDTGELFF. CDR3 nucleotide sequence: TGTGCCAGCTTTACCAGACTAGCGGGGGATACCGGGGAGCTGTTTTTT. Using reference TRBV7-6 and TRBJ2-2 for the parts outside the CDR3, the full variable domain is GAGVSQSPRYKVTKRGQDVALRCDPISGHVSLYWYRQALGQGPEFLTYFNYEAQQDKSGLPNDRFSAERPEGSISTLTIQRTEQRDSAMYRCASFTRLAGDTGELFFGEGSRLTVL.

This clonotype was picked up many times. The chain carries TRBV2 and TRBJ1-2; TRBD1 might be the D (5 bases). Germline V gives CDR1 SNHLY, CDR2 FYNNEI. The CDR3 contains 13 residues. The V end lost 7 bases, the J end lost 5 bases, and 14 bases lay between the germline ends. CDR3 sequence (DNA): TGTGCCAGCACCCGACAGCAAAGATATGGCTACACCTTC. It yields the protein CASTRQQRYGYTF.

This clonotype was seen a few times. This sequence joins TRBV10-3 and TRBJ1-2; D unresolved. From germline, CDR1 is ENHRY and CDR2 SYGVKD. Deletions cut 10 bases from V and 2 bases from J, with 8 bases between. The length of the CDR3 is 11 residues. DNA of the CDR3: TGTGCCACCTGGGAGAACTATGGCTACACCTTC. Amino acid sequence: CATWENYGYTF.

This clonotype was detected ten times or more. The genes are TRBV7-6 and TRBJ2-5; D remains unclear. Germline V gene data show CDR1 as SGHVS and CDR2 as FNYEAQ. The CDR3 is 12 residues long. V was shortened by 5 bases and J by 0 bases, with 4 bases between the two germline ends. The CDR3, as DNA: TGTGCCAGCAGCACGTACCAAGAGACCCAGTACTTC. Translated, it gives CASSTYQETQYF.

The sample holds many counts of this clonotype. The V gene is TRBV7-9, the J gene TRBJ1-2; maybe TRBD1 (5 bases). Trimming removed 5 bases at V and 0 bases at J, with 19 bases between. Germline CDR1 reads SEHNR; CDR2 reads FQNEAQ (reference sequence). The CDR3 is 17 amino acids. The CDR3 DNA reads TGTGCCAGCAGCCCCCCGGGACGGCCTCATTCTAACTATGGCTACACCTTC. Its protein product is CASSPPGRPHSNYGYTF.

This clonotype was detected many times. This rearrangement joins TRBV5-1 to TRBJ2-1; the match to TRBD1 covers 8 bases. This CDR3 comprises 13 residues. Germline lookup yields CDR1 SGHRS and CDR2 YFSETQ. V lost 1 base and J lost 9; bases outside the gene matches: 3. The CDR3 reads CASSLQGAFEQFF. CDR3 DNA: TGCGCCAGCAGCTTGCAGGGGGCATTTGAGCAGTTCTTC.

J is TRBJ2-1 and V is TRBV20-1, with D possibly matching TRBD2 (5 bases). Germline V gene data show CDR1 as DFQATT and CDR2 as SNEGSKA (reference sequence). CDR3 length: 14 amino acids. CDR3 coding DNA: TGCAGCCCTACGGATCGGGGATCCTACAATGAGCAGTTCTTC. It specifies CSPTDRGSYNEQFF.

In this sample, this clonotype turned up a few times. The chain combines TRBV9 with TRBJ1-2; no reliable D call. The CDR3 loop spans 14 amino acids. V gave up 0 bases and J gave up 4 bases, with 10 bases separating them. CDR1 and CDR2 (germline): SGDLS, YYNGEE. The chain's CDR3 is CASSVGQLSYGYTF. CDR3 DNA: TGTGCCAGCAGCGTAGGGCAGCTCAGCTATGGCTACACCTTC.

The table lists this clonotype with many counts. The chain recombines TRBV18 with TRBJ1-1; TRBD1 matches 10 bases. The CDR3 is 13 residues long. V dropped 8 bases and J dropped 3; count of bases not matched to a gene: 3. Germline V gene lookup returns CDR1 KGHSH and CDR2 LQKENI. The CDR3 reads CASRGTGDTEAFF. The CDR3 DNA is TGTGCCAGCCGCGGGACAGGGGACACTGAAGCTTTCTTT.

In this sample, this clonotype turned up many times. This chain joins TRBV12-3 or TRBV12-4 and TRBJ1-4; TRBD1 matches at 7 bases. There are 14 residues in the CDR3. J gave up 8 bases and V 3 bases, and 6 bases lay outside the gene matches. The CDR3 nucleotides are TGTGCCAGCAGTTTTAAGGGGGCTTGGGAAAAACTGTTTTTT. Translated, it gives CASSFKGAWEKLFF.

In its sample, this clonotype was seen many times. The gene calls are TRBV18 and TRBJ1-1; D may be TRBD1 (5 bases). CDR3 size: 18 residues. The ends were cut back, 2 bases at V and 6 bases at J, with 25 bases in the middle. The germline CDR1 and CDR2 sequences are KGHSH and LQKENI. Here the CDR3 DNA reads TGTGCCAGCTCACCAGATATTACAGGCACGAAAGCGGGTGCTGAAGCTTTCTTT. Amino acid sequence: CASSPDITGTKAGAEAFF. The full variable domain, in which reference TRBV18 and TRBJ1-1 provide the parts outside the CDR3, is NAGVMQNPRHLVRRRGQEARLRCSPMKGHSHVYWYRQLPEEGLKFMVYLQKENIIDESGMPKERFSAEFPKEGPSILRIQQVVRGDSAAYFCASSPDITGTKAGAEAFFGQGTRLTVV.

In its sample, this clonotype was seen many times. The V call is TRBV5-1, the J call TRBJ2-3; the D gene could be TRBD1 or TRBD2 (5 bases each). Trimming removed 4 bases from V and 4 bases from J, with 13 bases in between. The CDR3 is made up of 14 amino acids. Germline V lookup: CDR1 SGHRS, CDR2 YFSETQ. The CDR3 coding sequence is TGCGCCAGCAGCCTGGGGCTAGCTGCAGATACGCAGTATTTT. Residues: CASSLGLAADTQYF.

This clonotype was observed at least ten times. CDR3 DNA sequence: TGCAGTGCCAAGGGACAGGGGGGTTCTGGCTACAATGAGCAGTTCTTC. It translates to CSAKGQGGSGYNEQFF. The V call is TRBV20-1, the J call TRBJ2-1; 11 nucleotides match TRBD1. The CDR3 totals 16 residues. Germline V lookup: CDR1 DFQATT, CDR2 SNEGSKA (reference sequence). V dropped 6 bases and J dropped 3; count of bases not matched to a gene: 10.

This clonotype was counted many times. This chain connects TRBV10-3 to TRBJ1-1; 9 bases match TRBD1. The CDR3 has 15 amino acids. V dropped 7 bases and J dropped 4; count of bases not matched to a gene: 10. Germline CDR1 ENHRY, CDR2 SYGVKD. The CDR3 protein is CAITRQGQGVTEAFF. DNA of the CDR3: TGTGCCATCACTAGACAGGGACAGGGCGTCACTGAAGCTTTCTTT.

This chain joins TRBV7-3 and TRBJ2-3, with TRBD2 identical over 13 bases. The CDR3 runs to 15 residues. The germline gives CDR1 SGHTA, CDR2 FQGTGA. The ends lost 5 bases at V and 3 bases at J; junction bases unmatched: 2. The CDR3, as DNA: TGTGCCAGCAGCCAGACTAGCGGGAGGACAGATACGCAGTATTTT. The encoded protein is CASSQTSGRTDTQYF.

This clonotype was detected ten times or more. V and J are TRBV24-1 and TRBJ2-3, with 10 nucleotides matching TRBD2. The V gene's germline CDR1 is KGHDR and CDR2 SFDVKD. V dropped 4 bases and J dropped 0; count of bases not matched to a gene: 6. CDR3 length: 17 amino acids. In nucleotides, the CDR3 is TGTGCCACCAGTGACCCTAGCGGGAGAACTAGCACAGATACGCAGTATTTT. Amino acid sequence: CATSDPSGRTSTDTQYF.

This clonotype is a singleton in its sample. The J gene is TRBJ2-4, the V gene TRBV6-1; D possibly corresponds to TRBD1 (6 bases). Trimming pared 4 bases from V and 9 bases from J, leaving 13 bases between. CDR3 length: 13 residues. The germline V gene has CDR1 MNHNS and CDR2 SASEGT. CDR3 amino acids: CASSGWTVGIQYF. The DNA for the CDR3 is TGTGCCAGCAGTGGATGGACAGTCGGCATTCAGTACTTC.

This clonotype was counted many times. The chain combines TRBV10-3 with TRBJ1-5; no reliable D call. Germline V gene sequence: CDR1 ENHRY, CDR2 SYGVKD. V was pared by 6 bases and J by 6 bases, with 15 bases between. The CDR3 consists of 14 residues. The CDR3 coding sequence is TGTGCCATCAGCCCCGCCCCGGACTCTCAGCCCCAGCATTTT. It specifies CAISPAPDSQPQHF.

This clonotype showed up many times. This sequence joins TRBV5-1 and TRBJ2-7; 7 positions match TRBD1. With 6 bases clipped from V and 2 bases from J, the junction kept 5 bases outside the gene matches. Germline CDR1 reads SGHRS; CDR2 reads YFSETQ. This CDR3 has 13 amino acids. The CDR3 here is CASNRDSAYEQYF. The DNA of the CDR3 is TGCGCCAGCAATCGGGACAGTGCCTACGAGCAGTACTTC.